Listed below are T cell receptor beta chains from one sample, sequenced in a study of cytomegalovirus exposure and HLA in healthy donors. The repertoire was sequenced with immunoSEQ multiplex PCR; TCRdb's copy has only in-frame clones and lacks some. The top ten hold 7.7% of the sample, which has some 140,000 clones, 70% to 80% seen once. The specimen sequenced was PBMCs. These receptors came from a man aged 25 to 40 in good health and CMV-seropositive. Both conserved end residues are part of each CDR3. Each record gives: clone size, D gene, J gene, V gene, CDR3 protein, CDR3 DNA. A D gene is named only where the DNA matches it firmly. Size values are once, few and many counts, or a class for expanded clones, and some rows have none.

few | TRBD1 | TRBJ2-3 | TRBV15 | CATSGGDRATDTQYF | TGTGCCACCAGCGGCGGGGACAGGGCAACAGATACGCAGTATTTT
. | TRBD1 | TRBJ1-5 | TRBV5-6 | CASSSGGQPQHF | TGTGCCAGCAGCTCAGGGGGTCAGCCCCAGCATTTT
. | TRBD1 | TRBJ1-1 | TRBV11-1 | CASSLTGTGFGDTEAFF | TGTGCCAGCAGCTTAACCGGGACAGGCTTCGGGGACACTGAAGCTTTCTTT
. | TRBD2 | TRBJ2-1 | TRBV7-2 | CASSSRHSSGGYNEQFF | TGTGCCAGCAGCTCTCGTCACTCTAGCGGGGGTTACAATGAGCAGTTCTTC
. | . | TRBJ2-1 | TRBV2 | CASRAVVLFHEQFF | TGTGCCAGCAGAGCCGTGGTCCTTTTCCATGAGCAGTTCTTC
once | . | TRBJ2-1 | TRBV7-2 | CASRAGGQSYNEQFF | TGTGCCAGCAGGGCCGGGGGACAGAGTTACAATGAGCAGTTCTTC
once | TRBD1 | TRBJ2-7 | TRBV4-1 | CASSLQGGAYEQYF | TGCGCCAGCAGCCTGCAAGGGGGCGCCTACGAGCAGTACTTC
. | . | TRBJ1-5 | TRBV2 | CASSEQNSNQPQHF | TGTGCCAGCAGCGAACAGAATAGCAATCAGCCCCAGCATTTT
. | . | TRBJ1-1 | TRBV29-1 | CSVDRGRNTEAFF | TGCAGCGTTGACCGAGGGAGAAACACTGAAGCTTTCTTT
once | . | TRBJ2-5 | TRBV5-1 | CASSGDLQETQYF | TGCGCCAGCAGTGGGGACTTACAAGAGACCCAGTACTTC
. | . | TRBJ2-2 | TRBV6-5 | CASTSLGANTGELFF | TGTGCCAGCACCTCCTTAGGGGCGAACACCGGGGAGCTGTTTTTT
. | TRBD2 | TRBJ2-1 | TRBV15 | CATSRDGSGRQNEQFF | TGTGCCACCAGCAGAGACGGAAGCGGGAGACAAAATGAGCAGTTCTTC
. | . | TRBJ2-7 | TRBV6-5 | CASNSGSLYEQYF | TGTGCCAGCAATTCCGGGAGTCTCTACGAGCAGTACTTC
few | TRBD1 | TRBJ2-2 | TRBV19 | CASSKTGGGTGELFF | TGTGCCAGTAGTAAAACAGGGGGCGGCACCGGGGAGCTGTTTTTT
. | . | TRBJ1-2 | TRBV4-2 | CASSQDGDTGRGYTF | TGTGCCAGCAGCCAAGACGGGGACACCGGTCGGGGCTACACCTTC
. | . | TRBJ2-3 | TRBV6-4 | CASSDSLATYF | TGTGCCAGCAGTGACTCCCTAGCGACGTATTTT
. | . | TRBJ1-1 | TRBV2 | CASTNQGLNTEAFF | TGTGCCAGCACCAACCAGGGCTTGAACACTGAAGCTTTCTTT
. | . | TRBJ1-5 | TRBV19 | CASSIGPRNQPQHF | TGTGCCAGTAGTATAGGGCCTCGCAATCAGCCCCAGCATTTT
. | . | TRBJ1-1 | TRBV30 | CAWGRGYTEAFF | TGTGCCTGGGGCAGGGGTTACACTGAAGCTTTCTTT
once | . | TRBJ1-2 | TRBV5-1 | CASSEPGTVYGYTF | TGCGCCAGCTCCGAACCTGGAACAGTCTATGGCTACACCTTC
. | . | TRBJ2-3 | TRBV5-1 | CASSPPGTDTQYF | TGCGCCAGCAGCCCCCCGGGGACAGATACGCAGTATTTT
once | TRBD1 | TRBJ2-2 | TRBV4-1 | CASSPGQGITGELFF | TGCGCCAGCAGCCCCGGACAGGGTATAACCGGGGAGCTGTTTTTT
. | . | TRBJ1-4 | TRBV5-6 | CASSLYSGRYEKLFF | TGTGCCAGCAGCTTGTACTCAGGGAGGTATGAAAAACTGTTTTTT
. | TRBD1 | TRBJ1-1 | TRBV4-1 | CASSQGRGRNTEAFF | TGCGCCAGCAGCCAAGGGAGGGGGCGGAATACTGAAGCTTTCTTT
. | TRBD1 | TRBJ1-2 | TRBV19 | CASSYPGGVADYGYTF | TGTGCCAGTAGTTACCCAGGGGGCGTCGCGGACTATGGCTACACCTTC
. | . | TRBJ2-3 | TRBV29-1 | CSALTGSDTQYF | TGCAGCGCCCTTACAGGGTCAGATACGCAGTATTTT
once | TRBD2 | TRBJ2-7 | TRBV6-1 | CASSQTSGRAYEQYF | TGTGCCAGCAGTCAGACTAGCGGGAGGGCCTACGAGCAGTACTTC
few | . | TRBJ1-3 | TRBV6-5 | CASTPRLSGNTIYF | TGTGCCAGCACCCCCAGGCTCTCTGGAAACACCATATATTTT
. | . | TRBJ1-2 | TRBV7-9 | CASSLGGGQNYGYTF | TGTGCCAGCAGCTTAGGCGGGGGGCAGAACTATGGCTACACCTTC
. | . | TRBJ1-2 | TRBV6-1 | CASSERSVYGYTF | TGTGCCAGCAGTGAAAGGAGTGTTTATGGCTACACCTTC
. | . | TRBJ1-2 | TRBV18 | CASSPNGDKTLYGYTF | TGTGCCAGCTCACCTAATGGCGACAAAACCCTATATGGCTACACCTTC
few | TRBD2 | TRBJ2-7 | TRBV7-8 | CASSLFRTSGILVYEQYF | TGTGCCAGCAGCTTATTCCGGACTAGCGGAATCCTGGTTTACGAGCAGTACTTC
. | TRBD1 | TRBJ2-3 | TRBV5-6 | CASSLDRGRDTQYF | TGTGCCAGCAGCTTGGACAGGGGAAGGGATACGCAGTATTTT
. | . | TRBJ2-3 | TRBV7-3 | CASSYPGWDTQYF | TGTGCCAGCAGCTACCCCGGGTGGGATACGCAGTATTTT
. | TRBD1 | TRBJ2-3 | TRBV9 | CASSVEWDRASTDTQYF | TGTGCCAGCAGCGTAGAGTGGGACAGGGCCTCCACAGATACGCAGTATTTT
. | . | TRBJ2-7 | TRBV21-1 | CASKGQGIYEQYF | TGTGCCAGCAAGGGACAGGGGATCTACGAGCAGTACTTC
. | . | TRBJ1-1 | TRBV5-4 | CASSSTGYTEAFF | TGTGCCAGCAGCTCAACAGGGTACACTGAAGCTTTCTTT
. | TRBD1 | TRBJ2-7 | TRBV4-2 | CASSQGPGQGDYEQYF | TGTGCCAGCAGCCAGGGTCCGGGACAGGGGGACTACGAGCAGTACTTC
. | TRBD2 | TRBJ2-1 | TRBV19 | CASSITSGLGNEQFF | TGTGCCAGTAGTATCACTAGCGGGTTAGGCAATGAGCAGTTCTTC
. | TRBD1 | TRBJ2-7 | TRBV7-8 | CASSPDRGGWQYF | TGTGCCAGCAGCCCCGACAGGGGAGGATGGCAGTACTTC
. | . | TRBJ2-5 | TRBV27 | CASSPLDTQETQYF | TGTGCCAGCAGTCCCCTGGACACTCAAGAGACCCAGTACTTC
. | . | TRBJ2-1 | TRBV9 | CASSVAGQSYNEQFF | TGTGCCAGCAGCGTAGCAGGACAGTCCTACAATGAGCAGTTCTTC